The 22 T cell receptor beta chains below were found in one sample sequenced in a study of cytomegalovirus exposure and HLA in healthy donors. Use of 60 Vbeta and 13 Jbeta primers characterized the PCR. Sequenced by immunoSEQ multiplex PCR; TCRdb stores in-frame clones only, minus some. This sample has 150,000 to 200,000 clones, with around four fifths found just once. The sequencing sample was made of PBMCs. The receptors stem from a girl aged 2 to 9 in good health and CMV-seropositive.

The chain couples TRBV30 to TRBJ1-1; D perhaps matches TRBD1 (6 bases). CDR1 and CDR2 from the germline V gene are GTSNPN and SVGIG (reference sequence). This CDR3 is 13 amino acids long. Trimming took 5 bases from V and 0 from J, leaving 10 bases between them. For the CDR3, the DNA is TGTGCCTGGGGGAGGGGGGTGAACACTGAAGCTTTCTTT. Its protein is CAWGRGVNTEAFF.

The rearrangement uses TRBV7-9 and TRBJ2-2; D possibly corresponds to TRBD1 (6 bases). In germline, CDR1 is SEHNR, CDR2 FQNEAQ (reference sequence). This CDR3 has 14 residues. V lost 2 bases to trimming and J lost 4 bases, with 8 bases between them. This chain's CDR3 is CASSLTGTTGELFF. The CDR3 DNA sequence: TGTGCCAGCAGCTTAACAGGGACCACCGGGGAGCTGTTTTTT.

The V call is TRBV28, the J call TRBJ2-7; TRBD1 matches at 8 bases. The CDR3 is 15 residues long. CDR1 and CDR2 from the germline V gene are MDHEN and SYDVKM. V shed 5 bases and J 9 bases; nucleotides not matched to a gene: 15. This chain's CDR3 is CASSPFRTGKFVQYF. The CDR3 bases are TGTGCCAGCAGTCCGTTCCGGACAGGGAAATTCGTGCAGTACTTC.

The chain carries TRBV4-2 and TRBJ2-3; D possibly corresponds to TRBD2 (6 bases). Per germline, CDR1 LGHNA and CDR2 YNFKEQ. CDR3 length equals 15 residues. The germline V and J ends were trimmed by 6 bases and 1 base, with 14 bases remaining between them. For the CDR3, the DNA is TGTGCCAGCAGTCCTGGGACTCGTCGCACAGATACGCAGTATTTT. Its protein is CASSPGTRRTDTQYF.

The genes are TRBV5-1 and TRBJ2-1; 7 nucleotides align to TRBD2. This CDR3 is built from 18 residues. The germline gives CDR1 SGHRS, CDR2 YFSETQ. V lost 0 bases and J lost 5; bases outside the gene matches: 14. CDR3 residues: CASSLAAGDGRSNNEQFF. The DNA of the CDR3 is TGCGCCAGCAGCTTGGCGGCTGGGGACGGGAGGTCTAACAATGAGCAGTTCTTC.

V gene TRBV2 combines with J gene TRBJ1-4, with a tentative D call TRBD1 (5 bases). Trimming took 4 bases from V and 7 from J, leaving 13 bases between them. There are 14 residues in the CDR3. Germline CDR1 reads SNHLY; CDR2 reads FYNNEI. The CDR3 nucleotides read TGTGCCAGCAGTGGGGCGGGGCGCCGTGAAAAACTGTTTTTT. This translates into CASSGAGRREKLFF. The whole variable domain, remainder taken from reference TRBV2 and TRBJ1-4, is EPEVTQTPSHQVTQMGQEVILRCVPISNHLYFYWYRQILGQKVEFLVSFYNNEISEKSEIFDDQFSVERPDGSNFTLKIRSTKLEDSAMYFCASSGAGRREKLFFGSGTQLSVL.

The V call is TRBV4-1, the J call TRBJ1-3; possible D gene TRBD1, 5 bases. Trimming cost V 3 bases and J 9 bases, with 12 bases left between them. The CDR3 has 13 residues. The germline V gene has CDR1 MGHRA and CDR2 YSYEKL. CDR3 bases: TGCGCCAGCAGCCAGGGGAGGCAGGGCACCATATATTTT. Translation: CASSQGRQGTIYF.

This CDR3 is CASSLSSEPQYF. The CDR3 coding sequence is TGTGCCAGCAGTTTATCATCGGAGCCCCAGTACTTC. This rearrangement joins TRBV27 to TRBJ2-5, with unresolved D. V was clipped by 0 bases and J by 9 bases, with 8 bases between them. The CDR3 has 12 residues. The V gene's germline CDR1 is MNHEY and CDR2 SMNVEV (reference sequence).

The chain recombines TRBV28 with TRBJ2-7; TRBD1 agrees at 8 bases. Trimming removed 4 bases from V and 3 bases from J; junction bases left unmatched: 11. This CDR3 is 16 amino acids long. Germline lookup yields CDR1 MDHEN and CDR2 SYDVKM. CDR3 residues: CASSYSDRDGFYEQYF. CDR3 nucleotide sequence: TGTGCCAGCAGTTATTCGGACAGGGATGGATTCTACGAGCAGTACTTC.

This chain uses TRBV9 with TRBJ2-5; 11 bases agree with TRBD2. There are 15 residues in the CDR3. V lost 4 bases to trimming and J lost 7 bases; unmatched junction nucleotides: 9. Germline V gene sequence: CDR1 SGDLS, CDR2 YYNGEE. The CDR3: CASSPGGLADGTQYF. The CDR3, as DNA: TGTGCCAGCAGCCCCGGGGGACTAGCGGATGGGACCCAGTACTTC.

The genes are TRBV4-1 and TRBJ2-2; 10 bases are a match to TRBD2. V shed 5 bases, J shed 4 bases, and the junction held 7 bases outside the gene matches. The length of the CDR3 is 16 residues. Germline V gene sequence: CDR1 MGHRA, CDR2 YSYEKL. This CDR3 is CASSSRTSGVTGELFF. In nucleotides, the CDR3 is TGCGCCAGCAGCTCACGGACTAGCGGAGTCACCGGGGAGCTGTTTTTT.

The rearrangement uses TRBV25-1 and TRBJ1-5; TRBD1 is a possible D gene (6 bases). With 5 bases removed from V and 7 bases from J, the gap between germline ends came to 15 bases. This CDR3 comprises 14 residues. Germline CDR1 reads MGHDK; CDR2 reads SYGVNS. The DNA for the CDR3 is TGTGCCAGCAGTTTGGGGGGGCTGAGCCAGCCCCAGCATTTT. This sequence encodes CASSLGGLSQPQHF.

This chain joins TRBV19 and TRBJ2-2, with TRBD2 matching over 10 bases. The CDR3 has 17 amino acids. The trim removed 6 bases at V and 6 bases at J, leaving 13 bases unmatched. Germline V lookup: CDR1 LNHDA, CDR2 SQIVND (reference sequence). The chain's CDR3 is CASSWDSSGRRAGELFF. CDR3 nucleotides: TGTGCCAGTAGCTGGGACTCTAGCGGGAGACGGGCCGGGGAGCTGTTTTTT.

This clone has a handful of counts. This rearrangement joins TRBV30 to TRBJ2-1, with 8 positions matching TRBD1. CDR1 GTSNPN and CDR2 SVGIG come from the germline V gene (reference sequence). CDR3 length equals 13 residues. Trimming cost V 5 bases and J 7 bases; bases outside gene matches: 7. CDR3 protein: CAWEGQGGNEQFF. DNA of the CDR3: TGTGCCTGGGAAGGACAGGGCGGGAATGAGCAGTTCTTC.

This clone was observed a few times. V usage is TRBV2 and J usage is TRBJ2-5, with 8 bases matching TRBD1. Germline assignment: CDR1 SNHLY and CDR2 FYNNEI. The CDR3 spans 14 residues. With V trimmed by 4 bases and J by 5 bases, 6 bases remained unmatched. Here the CDR3 DNA reads TGTGCCAGCAGTGCAGGGGGCGGCGGGGAGACCCAGTACTTC. Amino acids: CASSAGGGGETQYF.

The CDR3 spells CASSELRRLAYEQYF. The CDR3 region has the DNA TGCGCCAGCAGTGAGTTAAGGCGGCTAGCCTACGAGCAGTACTTC. The V call is TRBV10-2, the J call TRBJ2-7; D is unclear. Germline values: CDR1 WSHSY, CDR2 SAAADI. Trimming pared 1 base from V and 2 bases from J, leaving 12 bases between. CDR3 length: 15 residues.

The rearrangement links TRBV11-2 to TRBJ1-1; 7 bases agree with TRBD1. The J segment lost 1 base and the V segment lost 6 bases, leaving 5 bases of the junction unmatched. Germline CDR1 reads SGHAT; CDR2 reads FQNNGV. The CDR3 has 14 amino acids. CDR3 protein: CASRPGQWNTEAFF. CDR3 coding DNA: TGTGCCAGCAGACCGGGACAGTGGAACACTGAAGCTTTCTTT.

J is TRBJ1-2 and V is TRBV4-2, with D possibly TRBD1 on 5 matching bases. V lost 7 bases and J lost 4, with 10 bases in between. The CDR3 has 12 amino acids. Germline lookup yields CDR1 LGHNA and CDR2 YNFKEQ. CDR3 loop: CASKGDSYGYTF. CDR3 sequence (DNA): TGTGCCAGCAAAGGGGATTCCTATGGCTACACCTTC.

Worth noting for this clone: The same CDR3 is also encoded by other DNA sequences in this sample. V gene TRBV6-6 combines with J gene TRBJ1-4; D is undetermined. The germline gives CDR1 MNHNY, CDR2 SVGAGI (reference sequence). The CDR3 totals 12 residues. The V end lost 4 bases, the J end lost 8 bases, and 8 bases lay between the germline ends. The CDR3: CASSSSREKLFF. DNA of the CDR3: TGTGCCAGCAGTTCCTCGAGGGAAAAACTGTTTTTT.

This sequence joins TRBV4-2 and TRBJ1-5; D gene uncertain. Between the trimmed V and J ends, which lost 6 bases and 4 bases, there was a span of 10 bases. The CDR3 consists of 13 residues. Germline V lookup: CDR1 LGHNA, CDR2 YNFKEQ. CDR3 sequence: CASRNGVNQPQHF. For the CDR3, the DNA is TGTGCCAGCAGGAACGGGGTAAATCAGCCCCAGCATTTT.

The V and J genes are TRBV28 and TRBJ2-7, with D perhaps TRBD1 (6 bases). Germline-derived CDR1 and CDR2 are MDHEN and SYDVKM. Trimming took 7 bases from V and 5 from J, leaving 12 bases between them. This CDR3 is built from 12 residues. CDR3 in amino acids: CASKQGVNEQYF. The CDR3 DNA sequence: TGTGCCAGCAAACAGGGAGTGAACGAGCAGTACTTC.

This chain uses TRBV30 with TRBJ2-7, with TRBD2 as a possible D gene (6 bases). CDR3 length equals 13 residues. Trimming removed 2 bases at V and 3 bases at J, with 11 bases between. Germline assignment: CDR1 GTSNPN and CDR2 SVGIG (reference sequence). The CDR3 DNA sequence: TGTGCCTGGAGTCTGGGACTCCACTACGAGCAGTACTTC. As protein: CAWSLGLHYEQYF.